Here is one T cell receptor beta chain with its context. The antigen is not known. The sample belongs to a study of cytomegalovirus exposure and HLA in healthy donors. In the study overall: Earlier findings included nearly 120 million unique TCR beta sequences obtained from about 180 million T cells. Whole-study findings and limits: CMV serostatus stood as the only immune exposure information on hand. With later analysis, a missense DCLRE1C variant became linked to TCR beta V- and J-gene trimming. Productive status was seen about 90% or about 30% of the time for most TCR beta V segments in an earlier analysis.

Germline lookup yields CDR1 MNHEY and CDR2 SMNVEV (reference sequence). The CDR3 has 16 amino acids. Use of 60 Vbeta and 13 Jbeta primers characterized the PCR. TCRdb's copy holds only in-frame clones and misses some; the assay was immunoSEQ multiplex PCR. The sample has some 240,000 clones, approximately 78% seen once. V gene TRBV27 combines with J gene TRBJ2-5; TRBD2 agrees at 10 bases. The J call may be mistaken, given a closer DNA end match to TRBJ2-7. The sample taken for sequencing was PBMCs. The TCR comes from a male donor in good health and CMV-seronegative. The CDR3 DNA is TGTGCCAGCAAGGGGCTAGCGGGAGTAAGGGTCTACGAGCAGTACTTC. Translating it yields CASKGLAGVRVYEQYF.